This T cell receptor (beta chain) originates from a study of blood T cell repertoires in COVID-19. This CDR3 region has 13 residues. From germline, CDR1 is MNHNY and CDR2 SVGAGI (reference sequence). The ends were cut back, 1 base at V and 8 bases at J, with 9 bases in the middle. The assay was immunoSEQ multiplex PCR, and TCRdb's table has in-frame clones only and misses some. The sample lists around 160,000 clones; around 81% were seen once. Material: peripheral blood. This sequence joins TRBV6-6 and TRBJ1-5; weak D call: TRBD1 (5 bases). The clonotype comes from a human donor with acute or convalescent COVID-19. The donor label of this sample is uncertain. This CDR3 is CASSYWGGEPQHF. DNA for the CDR3: TGTGCCAGCAGTTACTGGGGGGGAGAGCCCCAGCATTTT.